Below, 21 T cell receptor beta chains from the same sample are listed, as sequenced in a study of cytomegalovirus exposure and HLA in healthy donors. PCR involved 60 Vbeta and 13 Jbeta primers. Method: immunoSEQ multiplex PCR; TCRdb's copy keeps in-frame clones and lacks some. The sample lists 150,000 or so clones, over 70% occurring once. Sequences were obtained from PBMCs. The source is a woman aged 40 to 50 in good health and CMV-seronegative.

This clone was seen once. The chain uses TRBV5-1 and TRBJ1-4; 8 positions match TRBD1. The germline V gene has CDR1 SGHRS and CDR2 YFSETQ. J lost 8 bases, V lost 4 bases, and 10 bases had no gene match. The CDR3 length is 15 residues. The CDR3 sequence is CASSQTGTGREKLFF. In nucleotides, the CDR3 is TGCGCCAGCAGCCAGACCGGGACAGGCCGCGAAAAACTGTTTTTT.

The chain employs TRBV10-1 and TRBJ1-2, with 7 bases that match TRBD1. The germline V gene has CDR1 WNHNN and CDR2 SYGVQD (reference sequence). The junction had 2 bases not matched to a gene; V was cut back by 3 bases and J by 4 bases. There are 13 residues in the CDR3. As DNA, the CDR3 is TGCGCCAGCAGTGATGACAGGGTCTATGGCTACACCTTC. Its translation is CASSDDRVYGYTF.

The chain links TRBV5-1 to TRBJ2-2; no clear D. Germline-derived CDR1 and CDR2 are SGHRS and YFSETQ. This CDR3 spans 11 amino acids. V was clipped by 4 bases and J by 7 bases, with 5 bases between them. CDR3 in amino acids: CASSPSGELFF. CDR3 coding DNA: TGCGCCAGCAGCCCGAGCGGGGAGCTGTTTTTT.

V gene TRBV12-5 combines with J gene TRBJ2-1, with D possibly being TRBD1 (5 bases). CDR1 and CDR2 from the germline V gene are LGHNT and FRNRAP. V lost 6 bases and J lost 0, with 18 bases in between. This CDR3 is built from 17 residues. DNA for the CDR3: TGTGCTAGTGGAACCACGCAGGGAACGAGCTCCTACAATGAGCAGTTCTTC. This sequence encodes CASGTTQGTSSYNEQFF.

This clone was recorded a few times. The chain employs TRBV5-1 and TRBJ1-4, with 7 bases aligning to TRBD1. The germline gives CDR1 SGHRS, CDR2 YFSETQ. Unmatched junction bases numbered 5, after V lost 4 bases and J lost 5 bases. The CDR3 totals 14 residues. This CDR3 reads CASSPTGANEKLFF. For the CDR3, the DNA is TGCGCCAGCAGCCCCACAGGGGCGAATGAAAAACTGTTTTTT.

This sequence joins TRBV18 and TRBJ2-2; D not certain. V lost 2 bases to trimming and J lost 4 bases, with 5 bases between them. Germline V CDR1 and CDR2: KGHSH, LQKENI. This CDR3 region has 13 residues. CDR3 coding DNA: TGTGCCAGCTCACCAGAGGTCACCGGGGAGCTGTTTTTT. This codes for CASSPEVTGELFF.

DNA of the CDR3: TGTGCCAGCAGCTCCCACGGGGGGCCCACAGATACGCAGTATTTT. Translation: CASSSHGGPTDTQYF. V and J are TRBV13 and TRBJ2-3; D is possibly TRBD2 (7 bases). The V gene's germline CDR1 is PRHDT and CDR2 FYEKMQ (reference sequence). The CDR3 runs 15 residues. The V end lost 4 bases, the J end lost 2 bases, and 13 bases lay between the germline ends.

V and J are TRBV11-3 and TRBJ1-2; D gene unclear. V was pared by 1 base and J by 0 bases, with 3 bases between. There are 13 residues in the CDR3. Per the germline V gene, CDR1 is SGHNT and CDR2 is YENEEA. The CDR3: CASSLGPNYGYTF. In DNA, the CDR3 is TGTGCCAGCAGCTTAGGGCCTAACTATGGCTACACCTTC.

The V and J genes are TRBV11-3 and TRBJ2-7; the match to TRBD2 covers 7 bases. From germline, CDR1 is SGHNT and CDR2 YENEEA. V shed 6 bases, J shed 3 bases, and the junction held 11 bases outside the gene matches. CDR3 length equals 15 residues. The CDR3 spells CASSPLGASGYEQYF. CDR3 in DNA: TGTGCCAGCAGTCCTCTCGGAGCTAGCGGCTACGAGCAGTACTTC.

The chain joins TRBV2 to TRBJ1-5, with D uncertain. This CDR3 region has 14 residues. Germline loops: CDR1 SNHLY, CDR2 FYNNEI. V was pared by 6 bases and J by 3 bases, with 12 bases between. Here the CDR3 DNA reads TGTGCCAGCAGGGCAGAAAAACCCAATCAGCCCCAGCATTTT. This codes for CASRAEKPNQPQHF.

This clone has only one observation. The V and J genes are TRBV2 and TRBJ2-2; a weak D match, TRBD1 (6 bases). The germline V gene has CDR1 SNHLY and CDR2 FYNNEI. The CDR3 has 15 residues. Trimming removed 10 bases at V and 5 bases at J, with 20 bases between. CDR3 sequence: CATGQGRKTTGELFF. CDR3 bases: TGTGCCACCGGGCAGGGGCGGAAGACGACCGGGGAGCTGTTTTTT.

This clone was recorded a few times. The rearrangement links TRBV27 to TRBJ2-7, with D possibly TRBD2 on 5 matching bases. Trimming stripped 5 bases from V and 2 bases from J, with 22 bases between. This CDR3 region has 17 residues. Germline CDR1 and CDR2: MNHEY and SMNVEV (reference sequence). The CDR3 DNA follows: TGTGCCAGCAGTCTTATATCTATTCCCACGGGGACCTACGAGCAGTACTTC. Translated, it gives CASSLISIPTGTYEQYF.

This chain connects TRBV2 to TRBJ1-6; D not resolved. This CDR3 comprises 13 residues. Germline assignment: CDR1 SNHLY and CDR2 FYNNEI. V lost 6 bases, J lost 7 bases, and 10 bases lay in between. CDR3 sequence (DNA): TGTGCCAGCAGCCTGCAGCGGAATTCACCCCTCCACTTT. Translated: CASSLQRNSPLHF.

This rearrangement joins TRBV7-3 to TRBJ2-1; D is perhaps TRBD1 (6 bases). The germline CDR1 and CDR2 sequences are SGHTA and FQGTGA. This CDR3 region has 16 residues. V gave up 4 bases and J gave up 0 bases, with 13 bases separating them. DNA of the CDR3: TGTGCCAGCAGCTCCCATAACAGGGCCTCCTACAATGAGCAGTTCTTC. This codes for CASSSHNRASYNEQFF.

V usage is TRBV19 and J usage is TRBJ2-7, with TRBD1 matching over 10 bases. This CDR3 is built from 17 residues. Trimming cost V 4 bases and J 6 bases; bases outside gene matches: 15. The germline V gene encodes CDR1 LNHDA and CDR2 SQIVND (reference sequence). Written as DNA, the CDR3 is TGTGCCAGTAGTACGAGCACCGGGACAGGGGTCCCCGGCGAGCAGTACTTC. It translates to CASSTSTGTGVPGEQYF.

The V and J genes are TRBV19 and TRBJ2-7; TRBD1 matches 10 bases. Germline V gives CDR1 LNHDA, CDR2 SQIVND (reference sequence). The CDR3 is made up of 14 amino acids. The V segment lost 9 bases and the J segment 6 bases; nucleotides outside the gene matches: 11. CDR3 loop: CASKSGQGRFEQYF. In nucleotides, the CDR3 is TGTGCCAGCAAGTCGGGACAGGGGAGGTTCGAGCAGTACTTC. The full variable domain, in which reference TRBV19 and TRBJ2-7 provide the parts outside the CDR3, is DGGITQSPKYLFRKEGQNVTLSCEQNLNHDAMYWYRQDPGQGLRLIYYSQIVNDFQKGDIAEGYSVSREKKESFPLTVTSAQKNPTAFYLCASKSGQGRFEQYFGPGTRLTVT.

V gene TRBV4-1 combines with J gene TRBJ1-2, with D possibly being TRBD1 (5 bases). Germline CDR1 is MGHRA and CDR2 is YSYEKL. Trimming took off 1 base at V and 4 bases at J, with 7 bases between the two ends. The CDR3 is made up of 13 amino acids. This CDR3 reads CASSQAGLYGYTF. In DNA, the CDR3 is TGCGCCAGCAGCCAAGCAGGGCTCTATGGCTACACCTTC.

This clone was recorded a few times. CDR3 sequence (DNA): TGCAGCGGGACAGGGAGCTCCTACGAGCAGTACTTC. This translates into CSGTGSSYEQYF. This chain uses TRBV29-1 with TRBJ2-7; 8 nucleotides line up with TRBD1. The CDR3 spans 12 residues. Trimming removed 7 bases from V and 0 bases from J; junction bases left unmatched: 2. Germline-derived CDR1 and CDR2 are SQVTM and ANQGSEA.

V gene TRBV2 combines with J gene TRBJ2-7; 12 bases align to TRBD2. The germline V gene encodes CDR1 SNHLY and CDR2 FYNNEI. Losses at the gene ends were 6 bases for V and 4 bases for J; bases not matched to a gene: 7. This CDR3 is 15 amino acids long. In DNA form, the CDR3 reads TGTGCCAGCAGGGAAACTAGCGGGGGGCGGTACGAGCAGTACTTC. Its protein product is CASRETSGGRYEQYF.

The V gene is TRBV7-8, the J gene TRBJ2-5; maybe TRBD1 (5 bases). The CDR3 length is 15 residues. V lost 1 base to trimming and J lost 7 bases, with 16 bases between them. CDR1 SGHVS and CDR2 FQNEAQ come from the germline V gene. The CDR3 spells CASSLDNRPPRTQYF. The CDR3 nucleotides are TGTGCCAGCAGCTTAGACAACAGGCCGCCAAGGACCCAGTACTTC.

The chain carries TRBV5-1 and TRBJ2-5, with D possibly being TRBD1 (6 bases). The CDR3 extends over 14 amino acids. The V gene's germline CDR1 is SGHRS and CDR2 YFSETQ. Trimming pared 0 bases from V and 4 bases from J, leaving 10 bases between. The CDR3 reads CASSLGQGLETQYF. DNA for the CDR3: TGCGCCAGCAGCTTGGGCCAGGGGTTAGAGACCCAGTACTTC.